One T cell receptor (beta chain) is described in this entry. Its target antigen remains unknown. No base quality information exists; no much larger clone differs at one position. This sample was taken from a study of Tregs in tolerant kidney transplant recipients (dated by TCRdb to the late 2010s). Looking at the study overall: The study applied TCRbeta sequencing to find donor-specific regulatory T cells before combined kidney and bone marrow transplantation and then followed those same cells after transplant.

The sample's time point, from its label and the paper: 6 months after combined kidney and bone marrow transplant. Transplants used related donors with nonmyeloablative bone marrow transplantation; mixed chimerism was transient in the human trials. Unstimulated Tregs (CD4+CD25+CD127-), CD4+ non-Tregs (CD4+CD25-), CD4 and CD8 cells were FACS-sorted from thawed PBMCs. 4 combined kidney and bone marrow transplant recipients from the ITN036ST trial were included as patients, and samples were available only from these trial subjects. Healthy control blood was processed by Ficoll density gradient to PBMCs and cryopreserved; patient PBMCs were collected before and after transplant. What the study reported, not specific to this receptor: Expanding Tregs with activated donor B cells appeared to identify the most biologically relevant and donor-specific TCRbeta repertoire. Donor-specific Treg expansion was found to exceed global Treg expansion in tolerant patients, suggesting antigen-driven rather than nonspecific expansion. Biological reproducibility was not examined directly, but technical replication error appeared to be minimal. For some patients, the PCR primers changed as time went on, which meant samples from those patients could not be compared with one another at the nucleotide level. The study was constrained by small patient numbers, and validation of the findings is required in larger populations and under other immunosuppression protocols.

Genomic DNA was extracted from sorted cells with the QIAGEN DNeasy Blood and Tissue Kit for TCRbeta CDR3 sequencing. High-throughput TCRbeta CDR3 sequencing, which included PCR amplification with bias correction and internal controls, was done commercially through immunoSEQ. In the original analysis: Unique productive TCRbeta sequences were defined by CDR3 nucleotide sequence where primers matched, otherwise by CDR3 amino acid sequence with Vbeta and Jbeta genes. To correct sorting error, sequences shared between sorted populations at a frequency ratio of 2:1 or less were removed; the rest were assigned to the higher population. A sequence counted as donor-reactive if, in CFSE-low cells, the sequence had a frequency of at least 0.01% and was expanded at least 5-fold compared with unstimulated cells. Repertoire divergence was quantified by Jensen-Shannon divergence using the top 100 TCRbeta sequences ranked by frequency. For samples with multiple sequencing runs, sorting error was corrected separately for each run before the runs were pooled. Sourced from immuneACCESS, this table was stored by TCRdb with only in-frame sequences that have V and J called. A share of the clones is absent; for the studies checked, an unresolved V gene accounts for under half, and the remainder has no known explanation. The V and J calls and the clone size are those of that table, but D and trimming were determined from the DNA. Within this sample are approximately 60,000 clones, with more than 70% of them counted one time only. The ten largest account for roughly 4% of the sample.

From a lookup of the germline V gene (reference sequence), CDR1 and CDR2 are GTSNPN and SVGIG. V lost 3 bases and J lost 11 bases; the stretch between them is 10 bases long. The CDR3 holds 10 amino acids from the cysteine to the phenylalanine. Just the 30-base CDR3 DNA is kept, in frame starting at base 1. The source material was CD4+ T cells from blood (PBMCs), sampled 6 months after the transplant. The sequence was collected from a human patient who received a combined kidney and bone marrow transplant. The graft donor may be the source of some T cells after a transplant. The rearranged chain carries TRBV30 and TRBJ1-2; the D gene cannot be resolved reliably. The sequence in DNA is TGTGCCTGGAGGACCCAGGTTTACACCTTC. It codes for CAWRTQVYTF.